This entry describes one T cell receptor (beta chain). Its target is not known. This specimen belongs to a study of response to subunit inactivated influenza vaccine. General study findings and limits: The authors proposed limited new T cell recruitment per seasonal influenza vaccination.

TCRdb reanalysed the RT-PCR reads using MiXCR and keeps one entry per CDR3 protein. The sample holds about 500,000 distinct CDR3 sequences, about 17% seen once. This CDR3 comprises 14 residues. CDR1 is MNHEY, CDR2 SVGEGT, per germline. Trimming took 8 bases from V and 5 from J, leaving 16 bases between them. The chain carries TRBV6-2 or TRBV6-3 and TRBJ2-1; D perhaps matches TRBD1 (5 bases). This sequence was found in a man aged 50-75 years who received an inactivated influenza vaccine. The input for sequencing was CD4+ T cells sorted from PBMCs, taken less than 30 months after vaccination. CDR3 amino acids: CASGKGVQDNEQFF. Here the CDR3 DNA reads TGTGCCAGCGGAAAAGGGGTACAGGACAATGAGCAGTTCTTC.